This T cell receptor (beta chain) was recorded in a study of T cell responses to AZD1222 COVID-19 vaccine. The study's findings and limits: Clonal diversity was possibly underestimated, and the donors were mostly white British, with more females. Repertoire collection took place solely once the T cell response had peaked. The span of vaccine-associated CD4 TCRs extended across spike, with dominance at 160-218 and 743-854.

Pooled together were second doses at about 4 or about 12 weeks. This clone has only one observation. No antigen is known for it. With 4 bases clipped from V and 1 base from J, the junction kept 7 bases outside the gene matches. Germline values: CDR1 SGHRS, CDR2 YFSETQ. The CDR3 runs 15 residues. Data came from immunoSEQ multiplex PCR; TCRdb stores just in-frame clones and leaves some out. The top ten hold around 0.5% of the sample, which has some 280,000 clones, 94% seen once. The sequence derives from an adult who received the AZD1222 COVID-19 vaccine. The material sequenced was peripheral blood, taken 28 days after the second AZD1222 dose. This chain uses TRBV5-1 with TRBJ2-5, with 7 positions matching TRBD2. The CDR3 DNA sequence: TGCGCCAGCAGCCGGGGAGCGGGGACCCAAGAGACCCAGTACTTC. Translating it yields CASSRGAGTQETQYF.